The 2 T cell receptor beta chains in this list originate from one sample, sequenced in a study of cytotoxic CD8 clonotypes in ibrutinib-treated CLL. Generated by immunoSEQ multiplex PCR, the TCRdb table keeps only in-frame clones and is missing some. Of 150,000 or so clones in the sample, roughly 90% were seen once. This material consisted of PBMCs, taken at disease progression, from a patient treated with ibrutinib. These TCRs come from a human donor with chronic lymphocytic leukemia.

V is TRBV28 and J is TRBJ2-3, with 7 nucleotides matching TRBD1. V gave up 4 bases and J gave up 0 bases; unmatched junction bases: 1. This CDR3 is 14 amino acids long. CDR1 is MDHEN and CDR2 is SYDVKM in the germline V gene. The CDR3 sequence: CASSSGGSTDTQYF. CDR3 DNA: TGTGCCAGCAGTTCAGGGGGTAGCACAGATACGCAGTATTTT.

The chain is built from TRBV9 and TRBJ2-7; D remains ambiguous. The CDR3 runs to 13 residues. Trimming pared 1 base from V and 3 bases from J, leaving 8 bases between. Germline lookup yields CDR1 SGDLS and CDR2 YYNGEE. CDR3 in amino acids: CASSVTAYYEQYF. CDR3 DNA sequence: TGTGCCAGCAGCGTAACAGCGTACTACGAGCAGTACTTC.